These 25 T cell receptor beta chains originate from one sample sequenced in a study of blood T cell repertoires in COVID-19. TCRdb's copy holds only in-frame clones and misses some; the assay was immunoSEQ multiplex PCR. The table records 120,000 to 150,000 clones, over 75% of them present only once. Sequencing was performed on peripheral blood. The receptor source for this set is a man aged 55 to 70 with active or convalescent COVID-19.

The chain employs TRBV18 and TRBJ2-7; TRBD2 aligns across 10 bases. CDR1 is KGHSH, CDR2 LQKENI, per germline. V lost 2 bases to trimming and J lost 3 bases; unmatched junction nucleotides: 4. CDR3 length equals 15 residues. CDR3 loop: CASSPTSGAYYEQYF. The CDR3 DNA follows: TGTGCCAGCTCACCAACTAGCGGGGCTTACTACGAGCAGTACTTC.

The gene calls are TRBV2 and TRBJ1-1; D is perhaps TRBD1 (5 bases). Looked up from germline, CDR1 is SNHLY and CDR2 is FYNNEI. The CDR3 loop spans 12 amino acids. V lost 7 bases to trimming and J lost 1 base, with 7 bases between them. The CDR3 DNA reads as TGTGCCAGCAATAGGGGGAACACTGAAGCTTTCTTT. It translates to CASNRGNTEAFF.

The chain employs TRBV18 and TRBJ1-2; TRBD1 matches 7 bases. V lost 8 bases to trimming and J lost 3 bases; unmatched junction nucleotides: 6. The CDR3 consists of 13 residues. The V gene's germline CDR1 is KGHSH and CDR2 LQKENI. The CDR3: CASRQGTDYGYTF. The CDR3 DNA follows: TGTGCCAGCCGCCAAGGGACAGACTATGGCTACACCTTC.

This rearrangement joins TRBV25-1 to TRBJ2-7; 10 bases align to TRBD1. CDR1 and CDR2 (germline): MGHDK, SYGVNS. The CDR3 totals 12 residues. CDR3 protein: CASGQGVGEQYF. The DNA of the CDR3 is TGTGCTAGCGGACAGGGGGTTGGTGAGCAGTACTTC.

The chain employs TRBV5-5 and TRBJ2-5, with 8 bases fitting TRBD1. This CDR3 has 15 residues. Germline CDR1 is SGHKS and CDR2 is YYEKEE (reference sequence). Germline trimming cut 4 bases from V and 4 bases from J; bases unmatched to any gene: 9. CDR3 amino acids: CASSTSDRVGETQYF. The DNA of the CDR3 is TGTGCCAGCAGCACCTCGGACAGGGTTGGAGAGACCCAGTACTTC.

The genes are TRBV7-9 and TRBJ2-7; no firm D call. CDR1 and CDR2 (germline): SEHNR, FQNEAQ (reference sequence). The CDR3 is made up of 14 amino acids. Trimming cost V 5 bases and J 5 bases, with 16 bases left between them. The chain's CDR3 is CASSLTITANEQYF. The CDR3 DNA follows: TGTGCCAGCAGCCTAACCATTACAGCAAACGAGCAGTACTTC.

The gene calls are TRBV13 and TRBJ2-2; TRBD1 matches 7 bases. The CDR3 totals 16 residues. CDR1 PRHDT and CDR2 FYEKMQ come from the germline V gene (reference sequence). Losses at the gene ends were 4 bases for V and 6 bases for J; bases not matched to a gene: 11. CDR3 sequence (DNA): TGTGCCAGCAGCTCGCCTACGGGACAGTTTCCCGGGGAGCTGTTTTTT. It yields the protein CASSSPTGQFPGELFF. The full variable domain, in which reference TRBV13 and TRBJ2-2 provide the parts outside the CDR3, is AAGVIQSPRHLIKEKRETATLKCYPIPRHDTVYWYQQGPGQDPQFLISFYEKMQSDKGSIPDRFSAQQFSDYHSELNMSSLELGDSALYFCASSSPTGQFPGELFFGEGSRLTVL.

The chain recombines TRBV18 with TRBJ2-1, with D unclear. V lost 6 bases to trimming and J lost 2 bases, with 14 bases between them. Germline V gene data show CDR1 as KGHSH and CDR2 as LQKENI. The CDR3 spans 15 residues. The CDR3 loop reads CASSSLASTYNEQFF. CDR3 nucleotides: TGTGCCAGCTCTTCCCTTGCGTCTACCTACAATGAGCAGTTCTTC.

The rearrangement links TRBV5-1 to TRBJ2-1, with TRBD1 identical over 8 bases. Germline CDR1 and CDR2: SGHRS and YFSETQ. Unmatched junction bases numbered 6, after V lost 4 bases and J lost 3 bases. This CDR3 comprises 15 residues. The CDR3 spells CASSGGQGYYNEQFF. DNA of the CDR3: TGCGCCAGCAGCGGCGGACAGGGATACTACAATGAGCAGTTCTTC.

The chain carries TRBV5-1 and TRBJ2-7; TRBD1 agrees at 7 bases. This CDR3 spans 16 amino acids. The J segment lost 0 bases and the V segment lost 0 bases, leaving 6 bases of the junction unmatched. The germline V gene encodes CDR1 SGHRS and CDR2 YFSETQ. Written as DNA, the CDR3 is TGCGCCAGCAGCTTGGATTCAGGGGGAAGCTCCTACGAGCAGTACTTC. Translation gives CASSLDSGGSSYEQYF.

In nucleotides, the CDR3 is TGTGCCACGGGGGGGCCCACAGATACGCAGTATTTT. Translated, it gives CATGGPTDTQYF. The chain combines TRBV28 with TRBJ2-3; 8 positions match TRBD2. The V segment lost 10 bases and the J segment 2 bases; nucleotides outside the gene matches: 2. This CDR3 spans 12 amino acids. CDR1 is MDHEN, CDR2 SYDVKM, per germline.

This chain links TRBV28 with TRBJ1-1; 7 bases map to TRBD1. Trimming removed 2 bases from V and 3 bases from J; junction bases left unmatched: 6. CDR1 is MDHEN and CDR2 is SYDVKM in the germline V gene. The CDR3 length is 15 residues. As DNA, the CDR3 is TGTGCCAGCAGTTTAGACAACAGGGGTCACACTGAAGCTTTCTTT. Amino acid sequence: CASSLDNRGHTEAFF.

CDR3 sequence: CASSLAGGNRVVQFF. CDR3 bases: TGTGCCAGCAGTTTGGCAGGGGGCAATAGGGTTGTGCAGTTCTTC. The chain joins TRBV28 to TRBJ2-1; TRBD1 aligns across 8 bases. Germline V gene data show CDR1 as MDHEN and CDR2 as SYDVKM. This CDR3 is built from 15 residues. The V segment lost 3 bases and the J segment 12 bases; nucleotides outside the gene matches: 13.

CDR3 loop: CASSPSSSGSPLHF. CDR3 bases: TGTGCCAGCAGTCCGTCGAGTTCCGGGTCACCCCTCCACTTT. This chain uses TRBV3-1 (or the pseudogene TRBV3-2) with TRBJ1-6; D is unclear. CDR3 length: 14 amino acids. CDR1 and CDR2 (germline): LGHDT, YNNKEL (reference sequence). V was pared by 6 bases and J by 10 bases, with 16 bases between.

The chain couples TRBV7-9 to TRBJ1-1; no definite D call. V was clipped by 5 bases and J by 0 bases, with 10 bases between them. Germline V gives CDR1 SEHNR, CDR2 FQNEAQ (reference sequence). This CDR3 region has 14 residues. The CDR3 sequence is CASSDEVVNTEAFF. The CDR3 DNA reads as TGTGCCAGCAGCGACGAGGTGGTGAACACTGAAGCTTTCTTT. Drawing the rest from reference TRBV7-9 and TRBJ1-1, the complete variable domain is DTGVSQNPRHKITKRGQNVTFRCDPISEHNRLYWYRQTLGQGPEFLTYFQNEAQLEKSRLLSDRFSAERPKGSFSTLEIQRTEQGDSAMYLCASSDEVVNTEAFFGQGTRLTVV.

This clone has more than one count but fewer than ten. The chain combines TRBV5-1 with TRBJ1-4, with a possible D match to TRBD1 (6 bases). Trimming took off 0 bases at V and 2 bases at J, with 23 bases between the two ends. The CDR3 length is 20 residues. Germline lookup yields CDR1 SGHRS and CDR2 YFSETQ. The CDR3 here is CASSLEGGVGRTDTNEKLFF. Written as DNA, the CDR3 is TGCGCCAGCAGCTTGGAAGGCGGTGTTGGTAGGACAGACACTAATGAAAAACTGTTTTTT.

The rearrangement links TRBV7-9 to TRBJ2-3; TRBD2 matches at 12 bases. The CDR3 loop spans 17 amino acids. V dropped 6 bases and J dropped 5; count of bases not matched to a gene: 12. The germline gives CDR1 SEHNR, CDR2 FQNEAQ (reference sequence). CDR3 region: CASSPRRTSGTEDTQYF. In DNA form, the CDR3 reads TGTGCCAGCAGTCCCAGACGGACTAGCGGGACGGAAGATACGCAGTATTTT.

V and J are TRBV5-1 and TRBJ2-1; TRBD2 aligns across 9 bases. Germline values: CDR1 SGHRS, CDR2 YFSETQ. This CDR3 is 15 amino acids long. Trimming took 4 bases from V and 0 from J; bases not matched to a gene: 2. As DNA, the CDR3 is TGCGCCAGCAGCAATAGCGGGAGCTCCTACAATGAGCAGTTCTTC. It specifies CASSNSGSSYNEQFF. The full variable domain, its missing parts supplied by reference TRBV5-1 and TRBJ2-1, is KAGVTQTPRYLIKTRGQQVTLSCSPISGHRSVSWYQQTPGQGLQFLFEYFSETQRNKGNFPGRFSGRQFSNSRSEMNVSTLELGDSALYLCASSNSGSSYNEQFFGPGTRLTVL.

This chain links TRBV6-5 with TRBJ1-4; 9 positions match TRBD1. The CDR3 consists of 14 residues. From germline, CDR1 is MNHEY and CDR2 SVGAGI. Unmatched junction bases numbered 7, after V lost 6 bases and J lost 8 bases. The CDR3 region is CASRRQGEREKLFF. Here the CDR3 DNA reads TGTGCCAGCAGAAGACAGGGGGAACGAGAAAAACTGTTTTTT.

This chain links TRBV21-1 with TRBJ2-2; TRBD1, the table's D call, lacks a check against the DNA. TRBV21-1 has pseudogene status. The CDR3 is 16 residues long. CDR3 DNA: TGTGCCAGCAGCAAACACCGGACACTGTCCGCCGGGGAGCTGTTTTTT. Translating gives CASSKHRTLSAGELFF.

The chain combines TRBV5-1 with TRBJ1-1; weak D call: TRBD1 (6 bases). Trimming removed 6 bases at V and 0 bases at J, with 15 bases between. CDR1 SGHRS and CDR2 YFSETQ come from the germline V gene. The CDR3 is made up of 15 amino acids. CDR3 loop: CASKARQDLNTEAFF. In DNA, the CDR3 is TGCGCCAGCAAAGCGAGACAGGATTTGAACACTGAAGCTTTCTTT.

V is TRBV27 and J is TRBJ2-1, with 13 bases matching TRBD2. CDR1 is MNHEY, CDR2 SMNVEV, per germline (reference sequence). Unmatched junction bases numbered 5, after V lost 6 bases and J lost 6 bases. CDR3 size: 15 residues. In DNA, the CDR3 is TGTGCCAGCAGCCCGACTAGCGGGAGGTTCAATGAGCAGTTCTTC. It specifies CASSPTSGRFNEQFF.

This clone was detected only a few times. The V gene is TRBV7-9, the J gene TRBJ1-1, with TRBD1 matching 8 bases. Trimming took 5 bases from V and 5 from J; bases not matched to a gene: 13. This CDR3 contains 16 residues. Germline values: CDR1 SEHNR, CDR2 FQNEAQ (reference sequence). CDR3 residues: CASSLHLQGARTEAFF. The CDR3 DNA sequence: TGTGCCAGCAGCCTCCATCTCCAGGGGGCTCGGACTGAAGCTTTCTTT.

The chain is built from TRBV4-3 and TRBJ1-1; 7 nucleotides match TRBD1. Germline V gene lookup returns CDR1 LGHNA and CDR2 YSLEER. The V and J ends lost 0 bases and 0 bases, in that order; junction bases with no gene match: 13. The CDR3 has 19 residues. The CDR3 bases are TGCGCCAGCAGCCAAGATCGGGGGACAGCAGGCCAAATGAACACTGAAGCTTTCTTT. Amino acids: CASSQDRGTAGQMNTEAFF.

The gene calls are TRBV7-2 and TRBJ2-5; D is perhaps TRBD2 (5 bases). This CDR3 contains 14 residues. CDR1 SGHTA and CDR2 FQGNSA come from the germline V gene. V dropped 1 base and J dropped 6 bases, with 12 bases sitting between them. The CDR3 spells CASSLVSGEKTQYF. The CDR3 region has the DNA TGTGCCAGCAGCTTAGTTTCTGGGGAGAAGACCCAGTACTTC.